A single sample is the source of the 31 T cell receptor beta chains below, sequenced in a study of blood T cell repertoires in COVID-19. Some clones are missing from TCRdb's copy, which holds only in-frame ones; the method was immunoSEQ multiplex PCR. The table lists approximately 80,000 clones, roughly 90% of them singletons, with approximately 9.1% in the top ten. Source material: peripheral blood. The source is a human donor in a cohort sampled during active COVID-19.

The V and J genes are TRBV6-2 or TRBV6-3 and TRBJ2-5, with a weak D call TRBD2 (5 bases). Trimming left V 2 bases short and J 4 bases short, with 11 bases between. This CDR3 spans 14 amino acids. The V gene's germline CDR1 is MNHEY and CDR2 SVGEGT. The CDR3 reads CASSYVGVRETQYF. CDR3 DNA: TGTGCCAGCAGTTACGTCGGGGTGAGAGAGACCCAGTACTTC.

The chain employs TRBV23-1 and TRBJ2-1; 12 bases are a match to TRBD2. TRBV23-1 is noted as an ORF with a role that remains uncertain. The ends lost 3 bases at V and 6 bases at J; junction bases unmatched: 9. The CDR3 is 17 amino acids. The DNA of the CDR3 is TGCGCCAGCAGTCATACCCTAGCGGGAGGGCCCGGCAATGAGCAGTTCTTC. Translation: CASSHTLAGGPGNEQFF.

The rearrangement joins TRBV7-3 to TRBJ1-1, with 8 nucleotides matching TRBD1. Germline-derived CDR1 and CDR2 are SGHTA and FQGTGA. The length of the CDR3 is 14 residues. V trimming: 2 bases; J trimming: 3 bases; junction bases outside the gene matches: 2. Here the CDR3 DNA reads TGTGCCAGCAGCTTACAGGGGGCGGACACTGAAGCTTTCTTT. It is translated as CASSLQGADTEAFF.

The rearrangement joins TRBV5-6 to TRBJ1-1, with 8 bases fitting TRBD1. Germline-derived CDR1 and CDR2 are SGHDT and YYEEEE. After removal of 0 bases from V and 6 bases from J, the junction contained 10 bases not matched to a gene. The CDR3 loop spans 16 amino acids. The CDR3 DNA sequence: TGTGCCAGCAGCTTGGGGCTGGGCAGGGGGCAGGCTGAAGCTTTCTTT. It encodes CASSLGLGRGQAEAFF.

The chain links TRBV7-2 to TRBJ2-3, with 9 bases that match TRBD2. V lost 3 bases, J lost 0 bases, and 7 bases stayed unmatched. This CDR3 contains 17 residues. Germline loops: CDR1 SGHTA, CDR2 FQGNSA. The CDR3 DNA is TGTGCCAGCAGCTTGGCGCCTAGCGGGACTAGCACAGATACGCAGTATTTT. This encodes CASSLAPSGTSTDTQYF.

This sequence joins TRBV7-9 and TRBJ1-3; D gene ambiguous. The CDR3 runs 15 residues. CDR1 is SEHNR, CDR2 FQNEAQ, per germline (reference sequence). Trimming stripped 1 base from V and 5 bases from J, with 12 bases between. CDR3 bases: TGTGCCAGCAGCTTAGGGTCTGCCGAGCGAAACACCATATATTTT. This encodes CASSLGSAERNTIYF.

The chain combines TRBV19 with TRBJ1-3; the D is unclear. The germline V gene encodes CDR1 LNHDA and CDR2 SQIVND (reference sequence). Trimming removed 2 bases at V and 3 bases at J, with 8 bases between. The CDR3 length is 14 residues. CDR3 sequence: CASSIREFGNTIYF. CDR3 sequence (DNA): TGTGCCAGTAGTATACGCGAGTTTGGAAACACCATATATTTT.

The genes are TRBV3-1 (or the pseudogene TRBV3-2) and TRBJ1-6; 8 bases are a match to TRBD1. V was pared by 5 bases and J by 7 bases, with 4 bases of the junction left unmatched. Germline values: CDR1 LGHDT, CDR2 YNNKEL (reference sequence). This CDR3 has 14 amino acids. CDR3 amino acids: CASSATGENSPLHF. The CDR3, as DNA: TGTGCCAGCAGCGCGACAGGGGAAAATTCACCCCTCCACTTT.

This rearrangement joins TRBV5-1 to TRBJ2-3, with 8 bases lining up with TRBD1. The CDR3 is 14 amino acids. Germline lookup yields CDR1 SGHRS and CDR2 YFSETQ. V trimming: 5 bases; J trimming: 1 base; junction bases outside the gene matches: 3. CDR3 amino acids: CASRTGAGTDTQYF. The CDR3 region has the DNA TGCGCCAGCAGGACAGGGGCAGGCACAGATACGCAGTATTTT. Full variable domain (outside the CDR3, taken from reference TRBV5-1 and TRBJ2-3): KAGVTQTPRYLIKTRGQQVTLSCSPISGHRSVSWYQQTPGQGLQFLFEYFSETQRNKGNFPGRFSGRQFSNSRSEMNVSTLELGDSALYLCASRTGAGTDTQYFGPGTRLTVL.

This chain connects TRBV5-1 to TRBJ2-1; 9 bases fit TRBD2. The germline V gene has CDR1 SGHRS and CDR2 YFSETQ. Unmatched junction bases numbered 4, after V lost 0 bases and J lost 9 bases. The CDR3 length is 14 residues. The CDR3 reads CASSLEGLATEQFF. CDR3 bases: TGCGCCAGCAGCTTGGAAGGACTAGCGACTGAGCAGTTCTTC.

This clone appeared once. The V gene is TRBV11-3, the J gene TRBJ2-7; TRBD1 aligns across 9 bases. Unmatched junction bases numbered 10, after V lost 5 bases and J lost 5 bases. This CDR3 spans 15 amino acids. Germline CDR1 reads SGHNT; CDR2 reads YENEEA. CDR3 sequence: CASSGGQGRLDEQYF. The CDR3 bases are TGTGCCAGCAGCGGGGGACAGGGTAGATTGGACGAGCAGTACTTC.

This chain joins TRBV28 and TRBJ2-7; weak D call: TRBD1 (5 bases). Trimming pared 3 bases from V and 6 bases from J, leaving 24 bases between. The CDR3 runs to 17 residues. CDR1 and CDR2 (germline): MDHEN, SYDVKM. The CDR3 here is CASSFLVVQGGSGEQYF. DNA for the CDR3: TGTGCCAGCAGTTTTTTGGTCGTGCAGGGTGGCTCTGGCGAGCAGTACTTC.

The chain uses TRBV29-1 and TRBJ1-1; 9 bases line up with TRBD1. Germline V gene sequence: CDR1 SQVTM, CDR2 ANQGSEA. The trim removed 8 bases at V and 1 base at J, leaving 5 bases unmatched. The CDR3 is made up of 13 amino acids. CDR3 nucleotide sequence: TGCAGCACCAAGACAGGGGGGAACACTGAAGCTTTCTTT. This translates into CSTKTGGNTEAFF. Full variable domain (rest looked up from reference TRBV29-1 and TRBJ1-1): SAVISQKPSRDICQRGTSLTIQCQVDSQVTMMFWYRQQPGQSLTLIATANQGSEATYESGFVIDKFPISRPNLTFSTLTVSNMSPEDSSIYLCSTKTGGNTEAFFGQGTRLTVV.

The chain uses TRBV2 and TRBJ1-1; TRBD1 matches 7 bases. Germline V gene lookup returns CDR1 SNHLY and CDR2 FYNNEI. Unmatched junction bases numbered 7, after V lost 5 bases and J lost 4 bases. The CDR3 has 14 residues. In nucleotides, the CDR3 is TGTGCCAGCAGTCCGGACAGGTCGGGCACTGAAGCTTTCTTT. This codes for CASSPDRSGTEAFF.

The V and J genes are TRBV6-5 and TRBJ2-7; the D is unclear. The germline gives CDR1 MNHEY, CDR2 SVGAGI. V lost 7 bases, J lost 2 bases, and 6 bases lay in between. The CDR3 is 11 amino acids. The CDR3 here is CASIGPYEQYF. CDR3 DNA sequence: TGTGCCAGCATTGGGCCCTACGAGCAGTACTTC.

The CDR3 reads CASSLRKAGAQDTQYF. CDR3 in DNA: TGTGCCAGCAGCTTGAGGAAAGCGGGAGCTCAAGATACGCAGTATTTT. V usage is TRBV5-4 and J usage is TRBJ2-3; TRBD2 agrees at 8 bases. The germline V gene has CDR1 SGHNT and CDR2 YYREEE (reference sequence). This CDR3 region has 16 residues. Losses at the gene ends were 1 base for V and 5 bases for J; bases not matched to a gene: 9.

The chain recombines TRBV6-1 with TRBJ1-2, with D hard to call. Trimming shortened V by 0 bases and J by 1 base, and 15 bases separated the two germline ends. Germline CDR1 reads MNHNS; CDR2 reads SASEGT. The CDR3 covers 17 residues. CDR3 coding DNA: TGTGCCAGCAGTGAAGCGCTGTCAAGTAGCCGTAACTATGGCTACACCTTC. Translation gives CASSEALSSSRNYGYTF.

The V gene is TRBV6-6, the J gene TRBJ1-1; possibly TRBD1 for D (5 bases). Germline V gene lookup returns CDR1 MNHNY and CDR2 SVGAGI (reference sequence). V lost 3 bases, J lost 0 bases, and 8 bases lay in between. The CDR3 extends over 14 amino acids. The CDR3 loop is CASSYQGMNTEAFF. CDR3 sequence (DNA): TGTGCCAGCAGTTATCAGGGAATGAACACTGAAGCTTTCTTT.

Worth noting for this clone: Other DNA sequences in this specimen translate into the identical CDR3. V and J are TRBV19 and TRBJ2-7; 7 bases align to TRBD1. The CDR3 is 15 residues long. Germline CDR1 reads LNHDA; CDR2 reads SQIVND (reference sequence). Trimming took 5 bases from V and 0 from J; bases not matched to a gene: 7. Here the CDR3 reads CASSPRQGSSYEQYF. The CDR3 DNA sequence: TGTGCCAGTAGTCCCAGACAGGGAAGCTCCTACGAGCAGTACTTC.

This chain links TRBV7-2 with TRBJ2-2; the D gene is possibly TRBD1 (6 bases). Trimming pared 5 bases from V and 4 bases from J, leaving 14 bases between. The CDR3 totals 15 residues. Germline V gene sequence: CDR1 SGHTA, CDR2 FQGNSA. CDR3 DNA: TGTGCCAGCAGCCCACAGGGTCCGAGCACCGGGGAGCTGTTTTTT. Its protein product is CASSPQGPSTGELFF.

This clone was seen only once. CDR3 loop: CASTILTGRFMNTEAFF. The CDR3 region has the DNA TGTGCCAGCACAATATTAACAGGGAGATTCATGAACACTGAAGCTTTCTTT. The V gene is TRBV5-6, the J gene TRBJ1-1; D possibly corresponds to TRBD1 (6 bases). The length of the CDR3 is 17 residues. Germline CDR1 SGHDT, CDR2 YYEEEE. Trimming cost V 6 bases and J 0 bases, with 21 bases left between them.

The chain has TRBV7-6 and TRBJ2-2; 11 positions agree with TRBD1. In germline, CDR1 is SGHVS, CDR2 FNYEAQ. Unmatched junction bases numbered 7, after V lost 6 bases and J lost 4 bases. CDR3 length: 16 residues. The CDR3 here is CASSLAGTGGTGELFF. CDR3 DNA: TGTGCCAGCAGTTTGGCCGGGACAGGGGGCACCGGGGAGCTGTTTTTT.

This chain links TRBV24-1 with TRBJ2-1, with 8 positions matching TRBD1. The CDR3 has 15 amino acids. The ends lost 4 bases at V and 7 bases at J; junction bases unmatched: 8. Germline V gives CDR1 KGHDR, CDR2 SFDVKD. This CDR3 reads CATSDPRTGRNEQFF. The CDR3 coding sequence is TGTGCCACCAGTGACCCACGGACAGGGCGGAATGAGCAGTTCTTC.

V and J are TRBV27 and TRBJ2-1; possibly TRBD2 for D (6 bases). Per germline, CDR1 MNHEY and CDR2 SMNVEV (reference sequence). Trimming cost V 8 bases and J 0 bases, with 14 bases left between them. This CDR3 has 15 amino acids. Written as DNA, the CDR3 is TGTGCCAGCCGGAGGGGCGGGACCTCCTACAATGAGCAGTTCTTC. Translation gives CASRRGGTSYNEQFF.

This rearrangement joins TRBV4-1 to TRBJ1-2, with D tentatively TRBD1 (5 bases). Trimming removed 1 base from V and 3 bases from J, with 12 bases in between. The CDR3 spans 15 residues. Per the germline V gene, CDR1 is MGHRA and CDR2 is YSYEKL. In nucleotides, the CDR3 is TGCGCCAGCAGCCAAGGACTTTCCAGGGACTATGGCTACACCTTC. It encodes CASSQGLSRDYGYTF.

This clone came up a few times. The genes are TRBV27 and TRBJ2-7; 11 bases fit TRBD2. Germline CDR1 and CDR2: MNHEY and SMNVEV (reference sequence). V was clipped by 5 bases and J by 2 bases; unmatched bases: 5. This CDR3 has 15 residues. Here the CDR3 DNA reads TGTGCCAGCAGTATTATAGCGGGGGGGCCCTACGAGCAGTACTTC. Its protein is CASSIIAGGPYEQYF.

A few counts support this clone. The CDR3 sequence: CASSPTQGLSGNTIYF. CDR3 DNA sequence: TGCGCCAGCAGCCCTACTCAGGGTCTCTCTGGAAACACCATATATTTT. J is TRBJ1-3 and V is TRBV5-1; D might be TRBD1 (5 bases). The CDR3 runs 16 residues. From germline, CDR1 is SGHRS and CDR2 YFSETQ. The V end lost 4 bases, the J end lost 0 bases, and 14 bases lay between the germline ends.

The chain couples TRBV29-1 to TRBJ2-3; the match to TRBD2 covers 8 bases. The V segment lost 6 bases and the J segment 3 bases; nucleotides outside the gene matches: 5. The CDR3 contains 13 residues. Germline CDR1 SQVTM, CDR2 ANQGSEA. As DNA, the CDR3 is TGCAGCGTGCGGGGGGTCGCGACAGATACGCAGTATTTT. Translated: CSVRGVATDTQYF.

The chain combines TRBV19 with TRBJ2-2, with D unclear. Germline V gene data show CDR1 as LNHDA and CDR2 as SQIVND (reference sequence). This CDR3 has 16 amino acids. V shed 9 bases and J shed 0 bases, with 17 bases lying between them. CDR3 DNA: TGTGCCAGCTCAATCTGGGCAGTATCGAACACCGGGGAGCTGTTTTTT. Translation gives CASSIWAVSNTGELFF.

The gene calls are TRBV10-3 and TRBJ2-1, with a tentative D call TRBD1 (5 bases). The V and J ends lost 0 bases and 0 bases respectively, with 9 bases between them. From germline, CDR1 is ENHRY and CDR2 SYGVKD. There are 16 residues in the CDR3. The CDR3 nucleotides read TGTGCCATCAGTGAGTCGAGGACAAGCTCCTACAATGAGCAGTTCTTC. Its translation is CAISESRTSSYNEQFF.

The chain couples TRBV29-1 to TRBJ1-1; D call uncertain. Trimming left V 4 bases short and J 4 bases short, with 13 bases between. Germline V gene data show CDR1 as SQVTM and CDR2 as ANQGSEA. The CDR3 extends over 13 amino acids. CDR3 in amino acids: CSVVSREGTEAFF. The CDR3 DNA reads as TGCAGCGTTGTAAGTAGGGAGGGCACTGAAGCTTTCTTT.